Sequencing of this TCR beta chain was carried out in a study of blood T cell repertoires in COVID-19. In the study overall: Italy, Spain and the United States were the sources of the convalescent and acute COVID-19 samples. T cells, B-cell-depleted T cells, or PBMCs supplied cDNA or gDNA.

As processed by the authors: From reference gene primer amplification, estimates of nucleated cell counts were derived. The repertoire was sequenced with immunoSEQ multiplex PCR; TCRdb's copy has only in-frame clones and lacks some. Clone size and V and J calls were adopted from that table, with D and trimming inferred from the DNA. The sample has around 77,000 clones, more than 60% seen once. V was pared by 3 bases and J by 1 base, with 24 bases between. Germline V gene data show CDR1 as ENHRY and CDR2 as SYGVKD. The CDR3 totals 19 residues. The sequencing sample was made of peripheral blood. The chain recombines TRBV10-3 with TRBJ1-1; tentative D call: TRBD1 (5 bases). This clonotype originated in an elderly woman with active or convalescent COVID-19. In DNA, the CDR3 is TGTGCCATCAGTGATAGGGGATTGGGTCAGGACAAGAGGAACACTGAAGCTTTCTTT. This sequence encodes CAISDRGLGQDKRNTEAFF.